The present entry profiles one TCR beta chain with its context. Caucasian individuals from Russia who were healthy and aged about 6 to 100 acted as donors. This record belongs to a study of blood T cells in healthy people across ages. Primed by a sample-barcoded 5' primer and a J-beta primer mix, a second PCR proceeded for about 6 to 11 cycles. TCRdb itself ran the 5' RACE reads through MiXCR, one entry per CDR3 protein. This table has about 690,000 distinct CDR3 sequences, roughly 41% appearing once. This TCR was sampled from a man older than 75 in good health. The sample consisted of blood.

The CDR3 DNA reads as TGCGCCAGCAGCCAAGCCATCGCCTACGAGCAGTACTTC. It translates to CASSQAIAYEQYF. The chain joins TRBV4-3 to TRBJ2-7; D not certain. Germline V gene data show CDR1 as LGHNA and CDR2 as YSLEER. CDR3 length equals 13 residues. V was trimmed by 1 base and J by 2 bases, leaving 6 bases between them.